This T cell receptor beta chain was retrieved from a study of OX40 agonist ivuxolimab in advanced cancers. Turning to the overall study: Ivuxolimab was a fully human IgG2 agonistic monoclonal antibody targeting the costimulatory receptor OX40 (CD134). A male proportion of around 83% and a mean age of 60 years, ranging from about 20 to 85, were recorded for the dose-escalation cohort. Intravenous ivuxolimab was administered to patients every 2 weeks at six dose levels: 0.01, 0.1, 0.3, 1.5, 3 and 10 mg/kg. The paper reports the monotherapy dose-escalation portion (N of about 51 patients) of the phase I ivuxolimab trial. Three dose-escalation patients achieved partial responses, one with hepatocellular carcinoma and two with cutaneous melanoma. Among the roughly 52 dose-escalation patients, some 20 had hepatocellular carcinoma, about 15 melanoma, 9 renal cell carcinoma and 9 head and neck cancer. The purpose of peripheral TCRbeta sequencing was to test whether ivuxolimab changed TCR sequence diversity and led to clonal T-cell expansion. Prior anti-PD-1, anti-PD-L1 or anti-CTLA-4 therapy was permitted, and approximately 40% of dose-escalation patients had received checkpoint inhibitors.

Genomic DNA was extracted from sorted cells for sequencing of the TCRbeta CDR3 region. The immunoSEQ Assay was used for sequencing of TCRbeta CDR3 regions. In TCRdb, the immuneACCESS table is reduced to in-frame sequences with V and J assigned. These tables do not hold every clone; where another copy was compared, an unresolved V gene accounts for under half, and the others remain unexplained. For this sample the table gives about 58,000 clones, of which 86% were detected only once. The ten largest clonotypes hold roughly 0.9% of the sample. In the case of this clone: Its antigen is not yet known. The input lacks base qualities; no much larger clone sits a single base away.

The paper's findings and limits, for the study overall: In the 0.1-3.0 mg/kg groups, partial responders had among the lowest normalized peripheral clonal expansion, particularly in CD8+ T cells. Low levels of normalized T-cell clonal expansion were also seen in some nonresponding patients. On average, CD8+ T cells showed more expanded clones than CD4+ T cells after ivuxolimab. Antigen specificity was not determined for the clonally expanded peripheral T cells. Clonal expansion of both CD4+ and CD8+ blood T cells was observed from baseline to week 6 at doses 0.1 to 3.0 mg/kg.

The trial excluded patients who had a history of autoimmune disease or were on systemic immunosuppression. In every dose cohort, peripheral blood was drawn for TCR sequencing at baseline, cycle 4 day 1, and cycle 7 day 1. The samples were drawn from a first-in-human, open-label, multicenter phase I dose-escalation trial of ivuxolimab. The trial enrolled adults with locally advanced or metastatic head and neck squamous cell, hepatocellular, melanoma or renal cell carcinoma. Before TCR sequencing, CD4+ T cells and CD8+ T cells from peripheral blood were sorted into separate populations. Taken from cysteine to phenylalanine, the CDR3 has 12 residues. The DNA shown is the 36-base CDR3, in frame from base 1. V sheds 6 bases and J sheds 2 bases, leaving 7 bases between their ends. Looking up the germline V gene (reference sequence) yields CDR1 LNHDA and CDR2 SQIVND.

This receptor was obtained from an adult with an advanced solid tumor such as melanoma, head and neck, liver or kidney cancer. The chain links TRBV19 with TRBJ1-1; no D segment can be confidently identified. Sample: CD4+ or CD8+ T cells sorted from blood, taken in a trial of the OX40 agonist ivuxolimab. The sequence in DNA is TGTGCCAGTAGGGAGTTCAACACTGAAGCTTTCTTT. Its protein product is CASREFNTEAFF. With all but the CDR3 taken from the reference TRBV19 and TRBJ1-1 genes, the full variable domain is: DGGITQSPKYLFRKEGQNVTLSCEQNLNHDAMYWYRQDPGQGLRLIYYSQIVNDFQKGDIAEGYSVSREKKESFPLTVTSAQKNPTAFYLCASREFNTEAFFGQGTRLTVV.